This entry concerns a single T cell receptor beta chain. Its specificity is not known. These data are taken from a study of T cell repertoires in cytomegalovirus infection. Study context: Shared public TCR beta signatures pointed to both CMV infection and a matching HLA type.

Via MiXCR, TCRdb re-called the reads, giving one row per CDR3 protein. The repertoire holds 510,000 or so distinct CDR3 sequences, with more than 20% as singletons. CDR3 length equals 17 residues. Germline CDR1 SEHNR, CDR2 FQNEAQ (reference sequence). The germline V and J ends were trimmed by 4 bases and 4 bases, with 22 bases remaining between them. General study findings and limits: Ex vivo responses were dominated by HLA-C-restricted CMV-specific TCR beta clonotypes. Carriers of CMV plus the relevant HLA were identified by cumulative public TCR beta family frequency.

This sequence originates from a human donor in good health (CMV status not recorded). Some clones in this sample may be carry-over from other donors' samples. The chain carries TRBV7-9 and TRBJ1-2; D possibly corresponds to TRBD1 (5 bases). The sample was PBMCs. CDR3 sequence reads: CASSSNPRTKTSYGYTF. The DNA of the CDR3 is TGTGCCAGCAGCTCCAACCCTCGGACAAAGACTAGCTATGGCTACACCTTC. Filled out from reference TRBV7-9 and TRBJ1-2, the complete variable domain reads DTGVSQNPRHKITKRGQNVTFRCDPISEHNRLYWYRQTLGQGPEFLTYFQNEAQLEKSRLLSDRFSAERPKGSFSTLEIQRTEQGDSAMYLCASSSNPRTKTSYGYTFGSGTRLTVV.